A selection of T cell receptor beta chains follows, all from one sample in a study of blood T cell repertoires in COVID-19. This table comes from immunoSEQ multiplex PCR, and its TCRdb copy is limited to in-frame clones, with some not included. In the table there are around 200,000 clones, over 75% of which are singletons. Sequenced: peripheral blood. These receptors were taken from a human donor in a cohort sampled during active COVID-19. CDR3s include the opening cysteine and the closing phenylalanine or tryptophan. D genes are given only for firm matches. The size of a clone is reported for some rows only, either as once, few or many, or as a class for expanded clones.

>TRBV27|few|TRBJ2-3|15|-
TGTGCCAGCAGTTTAAGGGACACACACACAGATACGCAGTATTTT
CASSLRDTHTDTQYF
>TRBV28|-|TRBJ1-2|15|TRBD1
TGTGCCAGCAGTTTAAAGGGACAGAGTAGATATGGCTACACCTTC
CASSLKGQSRYGYTF
>TRBV7-2|-|TRBJ1-1|14|-
TGTGCCAGCGCCTACAGGGCTATGAACACTGAAGCTTTCTTT
CASAYRAMNTEAFF
>TRBV6-5|-|TRBJ1-1|13|TRBD1
TGTGCCAGCAGGCAGGGGGTGAACACTGAAGCTTTCTTT
CASRQGVNTEAFF
>TRBV29-1|-|TRBJ2-2|15|TRBD1
TGCAGCGTGGCCGGGACAGCCACGAACACCGGGGAGCTGTTTTTT
CSVAGTATNTGELFF
>TRBV5-4|-|TRBJ2-3|11|-
TGTGCCAGCAGCGCGACAGATACGCAGTATTTT
CASSATDTQYF
>TRBV5-5|-|TRBJ2-3|16|TRBD2
TGTGCCAGCAGCTTGTACGGGAGGGTAGGCACAGATACGCAGTATTTT
CASSLYGRVGTDTQYF
>TRBV7-6|-|TRBJ2-1|14|-
TGTGCCAGCAGCTTATGGGAGAAATTGAGTGAGCAGTTCTTC
CASSLWEKLSEQFF
>TRBV28|-|TRBJ2-7|15|TRBD1
TGTGCCAGCACATGGTCCGGGACAGGGAGCTACGAGCAGTACTTC
CASTWSGTGSYEQYF
>TRBV18|-|TRBJ2-7|14|TRBD1
TGTGCCAGCTCACCTAGGACAGGGGAAAACGAGCAGTACTTC
CASSPRTGENEQYF
>TRBV28|-|TRBJ2-5|16|TRBD2
TGTGCCAGCAGTGGGACTAGCGGGAGGAAAAGGGAGACCCAGTACTTC
CASSGTSGRKRETQYF
>TRBV28|-|TRBJ1-1|15|-
TGTGCCAGCAGTTTAAGCCAGGCAGTGAACACTGAAGCTTTCTTT
CASSLSQAVNTEAFF
>TRBV9|-|TRBJ1-5|14|-
TGTGCCAGCAGCCCGTCAGGGATCAATCAGCCCCAGCATTTT
CASSPSGINQPQHF
>TRBV9|-|TRBJ1-2|14|TRBD1
TGTGCCAGCAGCCGGGGACAGGGCTACTATGGCTACACCTTC
CASSRGQGYYGYTF
>TRBV30|once|TRBJ2-5|17|TRBD2
TGTGCCTGGAGGCGAGGAGGCCGGGCTAGCGGACAAGAGACCCAGTACTTC
CAWRRGGRASGQETQYF
>TRBV5-1|-|TRBJ2-1|13|TRBD2
TGCGCAGCGGGACTAGCGGGAGGCAATGAGCAGTTCTTC
CAAGLAGGNEQFF
>TRBV10-3|-|TRBJ2-1|15|TRBD1
TGTGCCATCACCTCGGACAGGAGCGCCTACAATGAGCAGTTCTTC
CAITSDRSAYNEQFF
>TRBV7-3|once|TRBJ2-7|14|-
TGTGCCAGCAGCTTAAATAGCAACTCCTACGAGCAGTACTTC
CASSLNSNSYEQYF
>TRBV28|-|TRBJ2-7|15|TRBD2
TGTGCCAGCAGTTTTGTAGGGACTAGCGGGATCGAGCAGTACTTC
CASSFVGTSGIEQYF
>TRBV4-1|few|TRBJ1-1|14|TRBD1
TGCGCCAGCAGCCGGGGACAGTCGAACACTGAAGCTTTCTTT
CASSRGQSNTEAFF
>TRBV4-3|-|TRBJ2-7|15|-
TGCGCCAGCAGCCAAGATCGGACGGGAGCCTACGAGCAGTACTTC
CASSQDRTGAYEQYF
>TRBV6-7|-|TRBJ2-7|17|-
TGTGCCAGCAGTTACTCCCTAGGTAGCCATCTCTCCTACGAGCAGTACTTC
CASSYSLGSHLSYEQYF
>TRBV27|-|TRBJ1-1|14|-
TGTGCCAGCAGTTTCTTGACAGCGGGGACTGAAGCTTTCTTT
CASSFLTAGTEAFF
>TRBV4-3|-|TRBJ2-7|15|TRBD2
TGCGCCAGCAGCCAAGCACTAGCGGGAGACTACGAGCAGTACTTC
CASSQALAGDYEQYF
>TRBV6-6|-|TRBJ1-1|15|TRBD1
TGTGCCAGCAGTCAGAGACAGGGACTGGAGACTGAAGCTTTCTTT
CASSQRQGLETEAFF
>TRBV4-1|few|TRBJ2-2|15|TRBD1
TGCGCCAGCAGCCTGGACAGGGGGCTTACCGGGGAGCTGTTTTTT
CASSLDRGLTGELFF
>TRBV6-5|-|TRBJ1-2|15|-
TGTGCCAGCAGTTCCCCGACCGAGGCTAACTATGGCTACACCTTC
CASSSPTEANYGYTF
>TRBV14|-|TRBJ2-7|17|TRBD2
TGTGCCAGCAGCCAAGATACCCGACTAGCGGGAGGGTACGAGCAGTACTTC
CASSQDTRLAGGYEQYF
>TRBV27|once|TRBJ2-7|14|TRBD2
TGTGCCAGCAGTTCCCGGACTAGCGGGCACGAGCAGTACTTC
CASSSRTSGHEQYF
>TRBV28|-|TRBJ2-7|15|TRBD1
TGTGCCAGCAGGGGGACGGACAGGGGATCCTACGAGCAGTACTTC
CASRGTDRGSYEQYF
>TRBV20-1|-|TRBJ1-6|17|TRBD1
TGCAGTGCTAGTAAGACAGGGCTTAGCTCCTATAATTCACCCCTCCACTTT
CSASKTGLSSYNSPLHF
>TRBV6-5|-|TRBJ2-7|14|TRBD1
TGTGCCAGCAAGCGGACAGGGGGCTCCTACGAGCAGTACTTC
CASKRTGGSYEQYF
>TRBV27|once|TRBJ2-7|12|-
TGTGCCAGCAGGGGGCGACCCTACGAGCAGTACTTC
CASRGRPYEQYF
>TRBV10-3|-|TRBJ1-1|13|-
TGTGCCATCAGCGACAGAAGGGGGACCGAAGCTTTCTTT
CAISDRRGTEAFF
>TRBV28|-|TRBJ1-2|14|TRBD1
TGTGCCAGCAGGTCGACAGGGGGCAACTATGGCTACACCTTC
CASRSTGGNYGYTF
>TRBV3-1/TRBV3-2|-|TRBJ2-7|15|-
TGTGCCAGCAGCCAAGGAACGGCTAGCAGCTACGAGCAGTACTTC
CASSQGTASSYEQYF
>TRBV28|-|TRBJ2-2|17|TRBD1
TGTGCCAGCAGTTCCGATGACAGGGGTATTTTTCCCGGGGAGCTGTTTTTT
CASSSDDRGIFPGELFF
>TRBV5-5|-|TRBJ2-1|16|TRBD1
TGTGCCAGCAGCTCTGACAGGGCCAGCTCCTACAATGAGCAGTTCTTC
CASSSDRASSYNEQFF
>TRBV4-3|-|TRBJ2-7|15|TRBD2
TGCGCCAGCAGCTTACAGACTAGCGGGATGGGCGAGCAGTACTTC
CASSLQTSGMGEQYF
>TRBV29-1|-|TRBJ1-3|13|-
TGCAGCGTTGTCCCTAGGCAGGGAAACACCATATATTTT
CSVVPRQGNTIYF
>TRBV7-3|-|TRBJ2-5|15|TRBD2
TGTGCCAGCAGCTTTGCGGGAGGCTATCAAGAGACCCAGTACTTC
CASSFAGGYQETQYF
>TRBV29-1|-|TRBJ2-5|14|-
TGCAGCGTTAAAGATTCCACGGGGAGGGAGACCCAGTACTTC
CSVKDSTGRETQYF
>TRBV30|-|TRBJ1-6|13|-
TGTGCCTGGAACAGTGGGGCTAATTCACCCCTCCACTTT
CAWNSGANSPLHF
>TRBV15|once|TRBJ2-3|15|TRBD1
TGTGCCACCAGCGGGCCCGGGACAGGGACAGATACGCAGTATTTT
CATSGPGTGTDTQYF
>TRBV19|-|TRBJ2-2|15|-
TGTGCCAGTAGTATTTCATCCGGGGGAACCGGGGAGCTGTTTTTT
CASSISSGGTGELFF